A single sample gave rise to the 8 T cell receptor beta chains below, sequenced in a study of OX40 agonist ivuxolimab in advanced cancers. The table came from immunoSEQ multiplex PCR; TCRdb's copy has only in-frame clones and leaves some out. The sample holds tens of thousands of clones, 92% seen once. This specimen was CD4+ or CD8+ T cells sorted from blood, taken in a trial of the OX40 agonist ivuxolimab. These receptors were taken from an adult with an advanced solid tumor such as melanoma, head and neck, liver or kidney cancer.

The CDR3 DNA sequence: TGTGCCAGCCGCTCGGGCCGGGGTCCCTACGAGCAGTACTTC. Amino acids: CASRSGRGPYEQYF. J is TRBJ2-7 and V is TRBV6-6; TRBD2 might be the D (5 bases). CDR1 and CDR2 (germline): MNHNY, SVGAGI (reference sequence). The length of the CDR3 is 14 residues. With 8 bases removed from V and 2 bases from J, the gap between germline ends came to 16 bases.

The V and J genes are TRBV2 and TRBJ1-4, with D unclear. With 5 bases removed from V and 7 bases from J, the gap between germline ends came to 14 bases. Germline V gene lookup returns CDR1 SNHLY and CDR2 FYNNEI. This CDR3 comprises 14 residues. The CDR3 region is CASSRSREGEKLFF. The CDR3 region has the DNA TGTGCCAGCAGTCGCTCGAGGGAGGGTGAAAAACTGTTTTTT.

This chain connects TRBV7-2 to TRBJ1-4; no clear D. The germline gives CDR1 SGHTA, CDR2 FQGNSA. Trimming left V 3 bases short and J 8 bases short, with 13 bases between. The CDR3 length is 14 residues. CDR3 protein: CASSLRGSREKLFF. The DNA of the CDR3 is TGTGCCAGCAGCTTGCGAGGGTCTCGGGAAAAACTGTTTTTT.

This chain joins TRBV6-5 and TRBJ2-5, with 7 bases fitting TRBD2. V shed 2 bases, J shed 3 bases, and the junction held 9 bases outside the gene matches. Germline V gene sequence: CDR1 MNHEY, CDR2 SVGAGI. The CDR3 loop spans 16 amino acids. CDR3 region: CASSYGLAGTKETQYF. The DNA for the CDR3 is TGTGCCAGCAGTTACGGGTTAGCGGGCACAAAAGAGACCCAGTACTTC.

This chain connects TRBV4-2 to TRBJ2-7, with 9 bases matching TRBD2. CDR1 LGHNA and CDR2 YNFKEQ come from the germline V gene. The CDR3 consists of 15 residues. Losses at the gene ends were 0 bases for V and 3 bases for J; bases not matched to a gene: 3. The CDR3 DNA reads TGTGCCAGCAGCCAAGAGGCTAGCGGGAACTACGAGCAGTACTTC. Its translation is CASSQEASGNYEQYF.

This rearrangement joins TRBV6-6 to TRBJ2-5; D perhaps matches TRBD1 (5 bases). The CDR3 has 13 residues. Trimming removed 2 bases from V and 5 bases from J, with 9 bases in between. Germline loops: CDR1 MNHNY, CDR2 SVGAGI (reference sequence). For the CDR3, the DNA is TGTGCCAGCAGTTACAGGACACGGGAGACCCAGTACTTC. This gives the protein CASSYRTRETQYF.

This chain uses TRBV7-9 with TRBJ1-1; D is uncertain. Trimming left V 3 bases short and J 4 bases short, with 9 bases between. This CDR3 spans 13 amino acids. Germline V gives CDR1 SEHNR, CDR2 FQNEAQ (reference sequence). CDR3 region: CASSFESGTEAFF. DNA of the CDR3: TGTGCCAGCAGCTTTGAGTCTGGCACTGAAGCTTTCTTT.

The rearrangement joins TRBV7-9 to TRBJ2-2; D is uncertain. Trimming cost V 7 bases and J 2 bases, with 11 bases left between them. This CDR3 has 14 residues. Germline V gene data show CDR1 as SEHNR and CDR2 as FQNEAQ (reference sequence). The CDR3 region is CASTPPTNTGELFF. In DNA form, the CDR3 reads TGTGCCAGCACCCCGCCGACCAACACCGGGGAGCTGTTTTTT.